This T cell receptor beta chain was observed in a study of T cells in Graves' hyperthyroidism and ophthalmopathy. Amplification of TCR beta CDR3 regions was performed using RNA transcripts as template. An initial round of RT-PCR targeting the TCR CDR3 relied on the HTBI primer set. TCRdb fed the multiplex PCR reads into MiXCR, producing one record per CDR3 protein. Of 500,000 to 600,000 distinct CDR3 sequences in the sample, 46% were seen once. Trimming took 3 bases from V and 6 from J; bases not matched to a gene: 11. The CDR3 has 16 amino acids. From germline, CDR1 is LNHNV and CDR2 YYDKDF (reference sequence).

J is TRBJ1-5 and V is TRBV15; 7 nucleotides agree with TRBD1. The specimen sequenced was peripheral blood or thyroid tissue (not recorded which). This clonotype was obtained from a young woman with Graves' hyperthyroidism. The CDR3 reads CATSSQDSGGGQPQHF. The CDR3 coding sequence is TGTGCCACCAGCAGCCAAGATTCAGGGGGGGGTCAGCCCCAGCATTTT.